Below are 30 T cell receptor beta chains sequenced from a single sample in a study of T cell repertoires in cytomegalovirus infection. TCRdb called the reads again in MiXCR, with one record for every CDR3 protein. This table has around 630,000 distinct CDR3 sequences, approximately 25% appearing once. The sequenced material came from CD8+ T cells from PBMCs. The receptors here all came from a human donor in good health (CMV status not recorded). Some clones in this sample may be carry-over from other donors' samples.

V gene TRBV4-2 combines with J gene TRBJ2-5, with D possibly being TRBD2 (5 bases). The V end was cut by 1 base, the J end by 5 bases, with 11 bases between. CDR1 LGHNA and CDR2 YNFKEQ come from the germline V gene. CDR3 length: 14 residues. CDR3 in DNA: TGTGCCAGCAGCCAAGGGGCGGGCCTGGAGACCCAGTACTTC. Protein product: CASSQGAGLETQYF.

This clonotype has only a few counts. The CDR3 reads CASSSWPGQGSAEAFF. The CDR3 nucleotides are TGCGCCAGCAGCTCGTGGCCGGGACAGGGTAGCGCTGAAGCTTTCTTT. The J gene is TRBJ1-1, the V gene TRBV5-1; TRBD1 matches 9 bases. Germline trimming cut 3 bases from V and 6 bases from J; bases unmatched to any gene: 12. There are 16 residues in the CDR3. The germline CDR1 and CDR2 sequences are SGHRS and YFSETQ. Combining the CDR3 with reference TRBV5-1 and TRBJ1-1 gives the whole variable domain KAGVTQTPRYLIKTRGQQVTLSCSPISGHRSVSWYQQTPGQGLQFLFEYFSETQRNKGNFPGRFSGRQFSNSRSEMNVSTLELGDSALYLCASSSWPGQGSAEAFFGQGTRLTVV.

The chain joins TRBV7-6 to TRBJ1-2; D perhaps matches TRBD1 (5 bases). The CDR3 covers 15 residues. Trimming pared 3 bases from V and 0 bases from J, leaving 11 bases between. Germline V lookup: CDR1 SGHVS, CDR2 FNYEAQ. The CDR3 nucleotides read TGTGCCAGCAGCTTGGGGACTCAGGCTAACTATGGCTACACCTTC. This sequence encodes CASSLGTQANYGYTF. Looking up the rest from reference TRBV7-6 and TRBJ1-2 gives the full variable domain: GAGVSQSPRYKVTKRGQDVALRCDPISGHVSLYWYRQALGQGPEFLTYFNYEAQQDKSGLPNDRFSAERPEGSISTLTIQRTEQRDSAMYRCASSLGTQANYGYTFGSGTRLTVV.

This clonotype has just a few counts. This chain joins TRBV28 and TRBJ1-1; 8 bases fit TRBD1. Unmatched junction bases numbered 12, after V lost 6 bases and J lost 3 bases. Germline V gives CDR1 MDHEN, CDR2 SYDVKM. The CDR3 spans 16 residues. CDR3 sequence reads: CASRAGGVAEDTEAFF. The CDR3 DNA is TGTGCCAGCAGGGCAGGGGGCGTGGCTGAGGACACTGAAGCTTTCTTT.

V usage is TRBV5-6 and J usage is TRBJ2-5; 8 bases fit TRBD1. Germline CDR1 reads SGHDT; CDR2 reads YYEEEE. Unmatched junction bases numbered 5, after V lost 4 bases and J lost 0 bases. The CDR3 sequence is 15 residues long. DNA of the CDR3: TGTGCCAGCAGCCCGGACAGGGTCAACCAAGAGACCCAGTACTTC. This encodes CASSPDRVNQETQYF.

This clonotype was counted a few times. Since a much larger clone is just one base distant, this may be a read error. The chain joins TRBV11-2 to TRBJ2-7; D may be TRBD1 (5 bases). The germline V and J ends were trimmed by 2 bases and 2 bases, with 7 bases remaining between them. Germline CDR1 and CDR2: SGHAT and FQNNGV. The CDR3 is 13 amino acids. In DNA, the CDR3 is TGTGCCAGCAGCTTAAGACAGACCTACGAGCAGTACGTC. Protein: CASSLRQTYEQYV.

CDR3 sequence reads: CASSPRVGLAGAASYNEQFF. The CDR3 region has the DNA TGTGCCAGCAGCCCACGGGTGGGACTAGCGGGGGCCGCCTCCTACAATGAGCAGTTCTTC. The chain carries TRBV7-9 and TRBJ2-1; 14 nucleotides agree with TRBD2. Trimming removed 5 bases from V and 0 bases from J; junction bases left unmatched: 12. Germline-derived CDR1 and CDR2 are SEHNR and FQNEAQ (reference sequence). The CDR3 sequence is 20 residues long. The full variable domain, with the rest looked up from reference TRBV7-9 and TRBJ2-1, is DTGVSQNPRHKITKRGQNVTFRCDPISEHNRLYWYRQTLGQGPEFLTYFQNEAQLEKSRLLSDRFSAERPKGSFSTLEIQRTEQGDSAMYLCASSPRVGLAGAASYNEQFFGPGTRLTVL.

The chain recombines TRBV23-1 with TRBJ1-5; D uncertain. TRBV23-1 is annotated as an ORF whose role is uncertain. This CDR3 contains 16 residues. V shed 3 bases and J shed 4 bases, with 16 bases lying between them. In DNA, the CDR3 is TGCGCCAGCAGTCACCAGGACTGGATTCGGAATCAGCCCCAGCATTTT. This gives the protein CASSHQDWIRNQPQHF.

This chain joins TRBV12-3 or TRBV12-4 and TRBJ1-2; D not resolved. V was clipped by 7 bases and J by 3 bases, with 12 bases between them. The CDR3 extends over 13 amino acids. DNA of the CDR3: TGTGCCAGCATCCCGGACTCAGACTATGGCTACACCTTC. Its translation is CASIPDSDYGYTF.

V and J are TRBV20-1 and TRBJ1-2, with TRBD1 as a possible D gene (5 bases). V lost 3 bases to trimming and J lost 2 bases, with 13 bases between them. The CDR3 is 14 amino acids. The germline V gene encodes CDR1 DFQATT and CDR2 SNEGSKA (reference sequence). Here the CDR3 reads CSASSKWGNYGYTF. The CDR3 region has the DNA TGCAGTGCTAGCTCCAAGTGGGGGAACTATGGCTACACCTTC.

About this clonotype: Given a much more abundant clone one base away, this may be a read error. This chain joins TRBV6-5 and TRBJ1-2, with D possibly TRBD1 on 5 matching bases. The CDR3 contains 13 residues. CDR1 and CDR2 from the germline V gene are MNHEY and SVGAGI. This CDR3 reads CVSSYGTLYGYTF. The CDR3 DNA reads as TGTGTCAGCAGTTACGGGACTCTCTATGGCTACACCTTC.

DNA for the CDR3: TGTGCCAGCAGCTCGGAGGGGTTCGGGGACACCATATATTTT. Protein product: CASSSEGFGDTIYF. The genes are TRBV7-9 and TRBJ1-3; D is possibly TRBD1 (5 bases). The CDR3 spans 14 residues. V shed 4 bases and J shed 8 bases, with 15 bases lying between them. The germline CDR1 and CDR2 sequences are SEHNR and FQNEAQ (reference sequence).

The chain combines TRBV20-1 with TRBJ2-3; 10 bases are a match to TRBD2. The CDR3 sequence is 17 residues long. Germline-derived CDR1 and CDR2 are DFQATT and SNEGSKA (reference sequence). J gave up 0 bases and V 3 bases, and 9 bases lay outside the gene matches. The CDR3 loop reads CSASRLAGPTSTDTQYF. CDR3 sequence (DNA): TGCAGTGCTAGCCGACTAGCGGGCCCTACTAGCACAGATACGCAGTATTTT.

This clonotype was seen repeatedly, ten times or more. This CDR3 is CATSDSGRTDTQYF. The CDR3 DNA follows: TGTGCCACCAGTGACTCGGGACGCACAGATACGCAGTATTTT. The chain recombines TRBV24-1 with TRBJ2-3; D might be TRBD1 or TRBD2, each matching 5 bases. The CDR3 extends over 14 amino acids. Germline loops: CDR1 KGHDR, CDR2 SFDVKD. The germline V and J ends were trimmed by 4 bases and 1 base, with 8 bases remaining between them.

The chain joins TRBV3-1 to TRBJ2-3; D gene ambiguous. Germline CDR1 is LGHDT and CDR2 is YNNKEL (reference sequence). The CDR3 totals 16 residues. V was cut by 0 bases and J by 0 bases, with 10 bases left in between. This CDR3 is CASSQDLQPSTDTQYF. CDR3 in DNA: TGTGCCAGCAGCCAAGATTTACAGCCTAGCACAGATACGCAGTATTTT.

The rearrangement uses TRBV20-1 and TRBJ1-5; TRBD1 matches at 9 bases. Per germline, CDR1 DFQATT and CDR2 SNEGSKA (reference sequence). The junction had 7 bases not matched to a gene; V was cut back by 1 base and J by 6 bases. This CDR3 region has 15 residues. The CDR3 protein is CSARVGQGFPQPQHF. The CDR3 DNA follows: TGCAGTGCTAGAGTGGGACAGGGTTTCCCTCAGCCCCAGCATTTT.

This clonotype occurred many times. The V call is TRBV7-6, the J call TRBJ2-7, with D perhaps TRBD1 (5 bases). Trimming removed 5 bases from V and 2 bases from J, with 22 bases in between. Per the germline V gene, CDR1 is SGHVS and CDR2 is FNYEAQ. There are 17 residues in the CDR3. The DNA for the CDR3 is TGTGCCAGCAGCCTACTATTCAGGGTCCCGAGAACCTACGAGCAGTACGTC. This codes for CASSLLFRVPRTYEQYV.

V is TRBV11-3 and J is TRBJ2-1; tentative D call: TRBD1 (5 bases). The V end lost 2 bases, the J end lost 2 bases, and 19 bases lay between the germline ends. CDR1 and CDR2 (germline): SGHNT, YENEEA. The CDR3 is 18 amino acids. The DNA for the CDR3 is TGTGCCAGCAGCTTATTCCCAATGACAGTCCTTACCTACAATGAGCAGTTCTTC. Translation: CASSLFPMTVLTYNEQFF.

This clonotype was observed a few times. The chain couples TRBV6-6 to TRBJ1-2, with TRBD1 matching 7 bases. Germline CDR1 and CDR2: MNHNY and SVGAGI (reference sequence). CDR3 length: 19 residues. Losses at the gene ends were 0 bases for V and 0 bases for J; bases not matched to a gene: 13. The CDR3 sequence: CASSYSSRSLTGPNYGYTF. In nucleotides, the CDR3 is TGTGCCAGCAGTTACTCTTCCCGCAGCCTGACAGGGCCTAACTATGGCTACACCTTC.

The CDR3 DNA reads TGCAGCGTTGAAAACACGGGACAGGGGTACGAGCAGTACTTC. Its translation: CSVENTGQGYEQYF. V gene TRBV29-1 combines with J gene TRBJ2-7; 10 positions agree with TRBD1. CDR1 and CDR2 from the germline V gene are SQVTM and ANQGSEA. Trimming cost V 2 bases and J 4 bases; bases outside gene matches: 5. This CDR3 spans 14 amino acids.

In regard to this clonotype: A much larger clone differs by one base, so this may be a read error. This chain connects TRBV5-4 to TRBJ1-6, with 7 bases identical to TRBD1. CDR1 SGHNT and CDR2 YYREEE come from the germline V gene (reference sequence). The CDR3 spans 14 residues. CDR3 protein: CASSLTGDGSPFHF. The DNA of the CDR3 is TGTGCCAGCAGCTTGACAGGGGATGGGTCACCCTTCCACTTT.

This clonotype came up many times. The chain links TRBV28 to TRBJ1-1; D is ambiguous. Germline assignment: CDR1 MDHEN and CDR2 SYDVKM. CDR3 length equals 15 residues. V was trimmed by 3 bases and J by 1 base, leaving 12 bases between them. The CDR3 spells CASSFAFERNTEAFF. CDR3 coding DNA: TGTGCCAGCAGTTTTGCCTTCGAGCGGAACACTGAAGCTTTCTTT.

This clonotype was observed a handful of times. The chain uses TRBV27 and TRBJ2-1; D call uncertain. The V end lost 3 bases, the J end lost 0 bases, and 15 bases lay between the germline ends. The germline V gene encodes CDR1 MNHEY and CDR2 SMNVEV (reference sequence). This CDR3 contains 17 residues. CDR3 sequence: CASSFPDGSSSYNEQFF. In nucleotides, the CDR3 is TGTGCCAGCAGTTTCCCCGACGGCTCCAGCTCCTACAATGAGCAGTTCTTC.

The rearrangement uses TRBV27 and TRBJ2-1; TRBD1 agrees at 8 bases. V dropped 1 base and J dropped 11; count of bases not matched to a gene: 16. Germline-derived CDR1 and CDR2 are MNHEY and SMNVEV (reference sequence). The CDR3 is 17 residues long. This CDR3 is CASSLFSDRAVFDKQFF. The CDR3 region has the DNA TGTGCCAGCAGTTTATTTTCGGACAGGGCCGTCTTTGACAAGCAGTTCTTC.

The chain carries TRBV20-1 and TRBJ2-1, with 13 bases identical to TRBD2. Unmatched junction bases numbered 10, after V lost 6 bases and J lost 8 bases. This CDR3 is 15 amino acids long. CDR1 is DFQATT, CDR2 SNEGSKA, per germline (reference sequence). The CDR3 loop reads CSAHPGLAGTDEQFF. The DNA for the CDR3 is TGCAGTGCCCACCCGGGACTAGCGGGGACCGATGAGCAGTTCTTC.

The rearrangement uses TRBV24-1 and TRBJ2-6; 8 bases agree with TRBD1. V lost 9 bases and J lost 0; bases outside the gene matches: 6. CDR1 and CDR2 from the germline V gene are KGHDR and SFDVKD. The CDR3 sequence is 16 residues long. The CDR3 here is CATEGQEDSGANVLTF. The CDR3 DNA reads TGTGCCACCGAGGGACAGGAAGACTCTGGGGCCAACGTCCTGACTTTC.

This chain links TRBV2 with TRBJ1-1; TRBD1 matches 7 bases. Trimming removed 6 bases from V and 1 base from J; junction bases left unmatched: 8. The germline V gene encodes CDR1 SNHLY and CDR2 FYNNEI. The CDR3 contains 15 residues. In DNA, the CDR3 is TGTGCCAGCAGGGGGGACAGTGACCCGAACACTGAAGCTTTCTTT. It specifies CASRGDSDPNTEAFF.

There are a few counts of this clonotype. The rearrangement uses TRBV12-3 or TRBV12-4 and TRBJ2-7, with 9 bases aligning to TRBD1. The ends lost 0 bases at V and 6 bases at J; junction bases unmatched: 3. CDR3 length: 14 residues. CDR3 sequence: CASSLALTGGEQYF. In DNA form, the CDR3 reads TGTGCCAGCAGTTTAGCTTTGACAGGGGGCGAGCAGTACTTC.

This clonotype has more than one count but fewer than ten. The rearrangement joins TRBV5-1 to TRBJ2-5; tentatively, D is TRBD1 (5 bases). V lost 3 bases to trimming and J lost 0 bases, with 9 bases between them. The CDR3 is 14 amino acids. The germline gives CDR1 SGHRS, CDR2 YFSETQ. CDR3 in amino acids: CASSSPTDQETQYF. CDR3 in DNA: TGCGCCAGCAGCTCCCCGACAGACCAAGAGACCCAGTACTTC. Full variable domain (remainder filled in from reference TRBV5-1 and TRBJ2-5): KAGVTQTPRYLIKTRGQQVTLSCSPISGHRSVSWYQQTPGQGLQFLFEYFSETQRNKGNFPGRFSGRQFSNSRSEMNVSTLELGDSALYLCASSSPTDQETQYFGPGTRLLVL.

V usage is TRBV28 and J usage is TRBJ2-1; TRBD1 matches at 8 bases. J lost 4 bases, V lost 6 bases, and 11 bases had no gene match. This CDR3 is 16 amino acids long. Germline V gene lookup returns CDR1 MDHEN and CDR2 SYDVKM. The CDR3 DNA follows: TGTGCCAGCAGGGCCCAAGGGACAGGTTCTTACAATGAGCAGTTCTTC. Translating it yields CASRAQGTGSYNEQFF.